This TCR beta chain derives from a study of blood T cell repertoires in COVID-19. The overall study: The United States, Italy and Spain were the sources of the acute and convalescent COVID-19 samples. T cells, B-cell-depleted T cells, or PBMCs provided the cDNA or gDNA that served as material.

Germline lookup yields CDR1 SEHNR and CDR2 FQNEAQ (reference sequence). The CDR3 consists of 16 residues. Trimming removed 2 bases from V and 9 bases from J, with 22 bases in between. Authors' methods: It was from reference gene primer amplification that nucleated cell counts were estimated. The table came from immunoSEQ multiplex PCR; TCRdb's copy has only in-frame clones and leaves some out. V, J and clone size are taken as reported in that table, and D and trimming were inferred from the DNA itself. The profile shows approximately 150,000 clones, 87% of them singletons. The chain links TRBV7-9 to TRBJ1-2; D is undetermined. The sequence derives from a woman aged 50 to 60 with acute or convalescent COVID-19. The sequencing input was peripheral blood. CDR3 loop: CASSLIGQQFGFCYTF. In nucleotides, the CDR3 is TGTGCCAGCAGCTTAATTGGGCAGCAGTTTGGCTTTTGCTACACCTTC.